This T cell receptor beta chain was sequenced for a study of blood T cell repertoires in COVID-19. Study-level background: Sites in the United States, Italy and Spain provided acute and convalescent COVID-19 samples. The cDNA or gDNA used as material had been derived from T cells, B-cell-depleted T cells, or PBMCs.

Authors' methods: It was from reference gene primer amplification that nucleated cell counts were estimated. The table came from immunoSEQ multiplex PCR; TCRdb's copy has only in-frame clones and leaves some out. V and J calls plus clone size are reproduced from that table; the DNA served to infer D and trimming. The table records fewer than 250,000 clones, about 90% of them present only once. The CDR3 has 15 amino acids. V lost 0 bases and J 0 bases, leaving 7 bases between the germline ends. Germline V gives CDR1 SGHNT, CDR2 YYREEE (reference sequence). This clone turned up a few times. The rearrangement links TRBV5-4 to TRBJ1-5; D is uncertain. The specimen sequenced was peripheral blood. This receptor was taken from an older woman with acute or convalescent COVID-19. In DNA form, the CDR3 reads TGTGCCAGCAGCTTGGAACCGGGTAGCAATCAGCCCCAGCATTTT. This sequence encodes CASSLEPGSNQPQHF.